This TCR beta chain was captured in a study of shared clonotypes between healthy human individuals. As for the study in general: Three plates each covered CD4 naive and memory; CD8 naive two, CD8 memory one.

The donors were adults (healthy and HIV-negative) with no recent acute infections or vaccinations. Nashville, Tennessee was home to all donors, each a Caucasian adult. The method was immunoSEQ multiplex PCR; TCRdb's version includes in-frame clones alone and lacks a portion of them. The table includes over 1.4 million clones, approximately 96% detected once. V lost 5 bases to trimming and J lost 6 bases, with 8 bases between them. CDR1 is SEHNR and CDR2 is FQNEAQ in the germline V gene (reference sequence). This CDR3 comprises 11 residues. The chain couples TRBV7-9 to TRBJ2-7, with no clear D. This clonotype originated in a man aged 30 to 45 in good health. Sequencing input: naive CD4+ T cells sorted from blood. Subset meaning: CD45RA+ positively selected. CDR3 residues: CASSPFIEQYF. The CDR3 DNA is TGTGCCAGCAGCCCATTTATCGAGCAGTACTTC. Combining the CDR3 with reference TRBV7-9 and TRBJ2-7 gives the whole variable domain DTGVSQNPRHKITKRGQNVTFRCDPISEHNRLYWYRQTLGQGPEFLTYFQNEAQLEKSRLLSDRFSAERPKGSFSTLEIQRTEQGDSAMYLCASSPFIEQYFGPGTRLTVT.